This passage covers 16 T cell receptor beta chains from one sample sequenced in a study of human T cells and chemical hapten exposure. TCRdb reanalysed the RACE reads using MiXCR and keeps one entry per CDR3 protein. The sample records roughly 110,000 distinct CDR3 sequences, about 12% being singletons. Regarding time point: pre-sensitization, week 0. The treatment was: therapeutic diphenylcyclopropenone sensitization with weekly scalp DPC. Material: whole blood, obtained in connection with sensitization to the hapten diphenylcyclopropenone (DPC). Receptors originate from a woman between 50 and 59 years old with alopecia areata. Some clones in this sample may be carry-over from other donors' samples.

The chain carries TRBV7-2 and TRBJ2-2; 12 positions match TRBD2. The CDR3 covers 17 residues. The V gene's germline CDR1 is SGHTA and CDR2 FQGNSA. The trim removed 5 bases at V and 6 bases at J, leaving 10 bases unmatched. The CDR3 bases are TGTGCCAGCAGCATAAACCTAGCGGGAGGGCTCTCCGGGGAGCTGTTTTTT. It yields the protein CASSINLAGGLSGELFF.

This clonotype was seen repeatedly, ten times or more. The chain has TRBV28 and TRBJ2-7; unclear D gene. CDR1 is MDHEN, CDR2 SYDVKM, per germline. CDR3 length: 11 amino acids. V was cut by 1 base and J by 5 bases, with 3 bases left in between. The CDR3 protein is CASSLYDEQYF. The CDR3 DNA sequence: TGTGCCAGCAGTTTATACGACGAGCAGTACTTC.

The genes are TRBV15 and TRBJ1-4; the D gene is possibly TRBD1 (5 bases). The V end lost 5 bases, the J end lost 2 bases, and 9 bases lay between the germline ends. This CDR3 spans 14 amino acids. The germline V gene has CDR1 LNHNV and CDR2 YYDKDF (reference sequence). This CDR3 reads CATSPGPTNEKLFF. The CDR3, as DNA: TGTGCCACCAGCCCGGGACCGACTAATGAAAAACTGTTTTTT.

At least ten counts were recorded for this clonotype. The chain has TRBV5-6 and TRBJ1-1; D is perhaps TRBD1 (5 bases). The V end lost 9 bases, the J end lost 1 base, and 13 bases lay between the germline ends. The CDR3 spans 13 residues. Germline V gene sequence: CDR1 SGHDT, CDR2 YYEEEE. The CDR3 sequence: CATSGSTNTEAFF. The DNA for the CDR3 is TGTGCCACTTCAGGGTCGACGAACACTGAAGCTTTCTTT.

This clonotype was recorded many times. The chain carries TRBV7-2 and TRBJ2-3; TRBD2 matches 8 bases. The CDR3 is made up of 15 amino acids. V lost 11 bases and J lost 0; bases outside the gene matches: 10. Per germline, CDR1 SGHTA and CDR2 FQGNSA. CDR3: CASRGGGTSTDTQYF. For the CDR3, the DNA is TGTGCCTCTCGAGGCGGGGGGACTAGCACAGATACGCAGTATTTT.

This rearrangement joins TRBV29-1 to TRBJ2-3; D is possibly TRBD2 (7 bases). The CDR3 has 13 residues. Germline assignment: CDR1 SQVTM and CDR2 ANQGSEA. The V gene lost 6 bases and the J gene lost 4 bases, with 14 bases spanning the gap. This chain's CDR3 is CSVGGGVPDTQYF. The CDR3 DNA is TGCAGCGTAGGGGGGGGCGTCCCAGATACGCAGTATTTT.

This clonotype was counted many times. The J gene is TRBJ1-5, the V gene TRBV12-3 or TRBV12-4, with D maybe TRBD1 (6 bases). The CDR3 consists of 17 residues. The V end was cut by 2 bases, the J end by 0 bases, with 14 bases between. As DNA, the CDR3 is TGTGCCAGCAGTTTAAGGGGGGGGCAGGGTAGCAATCAGCCCCAGCATTTT. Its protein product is CASSLRGGQGSNQPQHF.

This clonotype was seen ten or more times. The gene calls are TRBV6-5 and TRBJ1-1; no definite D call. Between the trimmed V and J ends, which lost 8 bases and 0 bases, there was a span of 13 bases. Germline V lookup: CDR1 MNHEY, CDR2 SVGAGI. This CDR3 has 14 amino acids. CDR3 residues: CASGSPAMNTEAFF. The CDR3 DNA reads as TGTGCCAGCGGCTCTCCGGCCATGAACACTGAAGCTTTCTTT.

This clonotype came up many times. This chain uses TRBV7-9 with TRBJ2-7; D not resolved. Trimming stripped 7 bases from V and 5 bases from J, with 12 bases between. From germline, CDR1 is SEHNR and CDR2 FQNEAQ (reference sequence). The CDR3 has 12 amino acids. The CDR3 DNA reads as TGTGCCAGCACCCCAGGCCCCCACGAGCAGTACTTC. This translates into CASTPGPHEQYF.

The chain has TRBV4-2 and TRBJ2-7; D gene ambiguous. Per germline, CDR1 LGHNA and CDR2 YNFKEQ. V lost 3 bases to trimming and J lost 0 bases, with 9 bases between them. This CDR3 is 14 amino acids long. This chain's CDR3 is CASSQDRVSYEQYF. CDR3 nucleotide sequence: TGTGCCAGCAGCCAGGACCGGGTCTCCTACGAGCAGTACTTC.

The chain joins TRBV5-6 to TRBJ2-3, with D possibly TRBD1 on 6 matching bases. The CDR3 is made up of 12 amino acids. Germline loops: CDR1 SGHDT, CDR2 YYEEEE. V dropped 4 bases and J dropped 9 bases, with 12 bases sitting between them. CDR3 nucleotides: TGTGCCAGCAGCCAAACCGGGACAACGCAGTATTTT. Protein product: CASSQTGTTQYF.

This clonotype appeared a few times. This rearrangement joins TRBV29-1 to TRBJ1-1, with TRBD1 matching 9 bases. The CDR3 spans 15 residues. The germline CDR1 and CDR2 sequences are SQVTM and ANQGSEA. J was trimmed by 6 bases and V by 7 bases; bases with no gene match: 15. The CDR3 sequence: CSAPGAGTGPPEAFF. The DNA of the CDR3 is TGCAGCGCCCCGGGGGCCGGGACAGGGCCCCCTGAAGCTTTCTTT.

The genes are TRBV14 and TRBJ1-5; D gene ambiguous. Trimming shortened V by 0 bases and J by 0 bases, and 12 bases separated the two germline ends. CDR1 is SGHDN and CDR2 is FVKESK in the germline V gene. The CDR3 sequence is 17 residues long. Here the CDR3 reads CASSQERAAYSNQPQHF. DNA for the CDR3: TGTGCCAGCAGCCAAGAAAGGGCAGCCTATAGCAATCAGCCCCAGCATTTT.

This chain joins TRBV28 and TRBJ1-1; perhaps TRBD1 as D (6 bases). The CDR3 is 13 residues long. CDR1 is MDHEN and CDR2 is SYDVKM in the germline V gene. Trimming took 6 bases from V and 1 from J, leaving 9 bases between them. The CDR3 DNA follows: TGTGCCAGCAGGATACAGGGGAACACTGAAGCTTTCTTT. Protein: CASRIQGNTEAFF.

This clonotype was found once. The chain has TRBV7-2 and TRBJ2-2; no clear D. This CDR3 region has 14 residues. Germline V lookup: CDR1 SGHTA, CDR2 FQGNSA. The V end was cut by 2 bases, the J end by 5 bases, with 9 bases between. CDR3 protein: CASSLRPTTGELFF. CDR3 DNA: TGTGCCAGCAGCTTACGCCCTACTACCGGGGAGCTGTTTTTT.

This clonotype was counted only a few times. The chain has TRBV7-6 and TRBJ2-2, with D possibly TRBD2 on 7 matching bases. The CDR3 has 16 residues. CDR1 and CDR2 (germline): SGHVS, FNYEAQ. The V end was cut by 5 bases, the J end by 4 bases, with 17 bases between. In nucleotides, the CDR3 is TGTGCCAGCAGCCAAGGGGGAGGGCGGCTCACCGGGGAGCTGTTTTTT. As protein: CASSQGGGRLTGELFF.